This T cell receptor (beta chain) was profiled in a study of blood T cell repertoires in COVID-19. Study in general: From the United States, Italy and Spain came samples of acute and convalescent COVID-19. The cDNA or gDNA used as material had been derived from T cells, B-cell-depleted T cells, or PBMCs.

V dropped 8 bases and J dropped 8; count of bases not matched to a gene: 6. CDR1 and CDR2 from the germline V gene are SNHLY and FYNNEI. This CDR3 comprises 12 residues. In the study's own analysis: Cell counts per sample came from amplifying reference gene primers. Sequencing used immunoSEQ multiplex PCR; TCRdb keeps in-frame clones, though not all of them. That table supplies the V and J calls and clone size; D and trimming were determined from the DNA. This sample has some 14,000 clones, with around 67% found just once. The rearrangement links TRBV2 to TRBJ2-7; TRBD1 matches 10 bases. The sequenced sample consisted of peripheral blood. The origin of this receptor is a boy younger than 10 with active or convalescent COVID-19. CDR3 amino acids: CASSFDRGQQYV. In DNA, the CDR3 is TGTGCCAGCTCGTTCGACAGGGGGCAGCAGTACGTC.